This T cell receptor beta chain derives from a study of blood T cell repertoires in COVID-19. In the study overall: Nucleic acid was either cDNA or gDNA, and it came from T cells, B-cell-depleted T cells, or PBMCs.

V lost 6 bases and J 12 bases, leaving 12 bases between the germline ends. Germline V lookup: CDR1 MNHEY, CDR2 SMNVEV (reference sequence). The CDR3 spans 11 residues. In the source study's methods: Amplification of reference gene primers was used by the study to estimate nucleated cell counts. TCRdb's copy holds only in-frame clones and misses some; the assay was immunoSEQ multiplex PCR. The V and J calls and clone size are taken from that table; D and trimming were inferred from the DNA. This table holds tens of thousands of clones, approximately 83% found once. The chain recombines TRBV27 with TRBJ2-1; a weak D match, TRBD2 (6 bases). Sequencing used peripheral blood. The clonotype originates from a human donor in a cohort sampled during active COVID-19. The chain's CDR3 is CASSWGDVQFF. CDR3 coding DNA: TGTGCCAGCAGCTGGGGGGACGTGCAGTTCTTC.